Below, 17 T cell receptor beta chains from the same sample are listed, as sequenced in a study of glioma-infiltrating T cells. The iRepertoire nested amplicon-rescue multiplex PCR amplified TCR alpha and beta CDR3s from RNA. In TCRdb, the multiplex PCR reads were re-called with MiXCR into one record per CDR3 protein. The repertoire holds 100,000 to 150,000 distinct CDR3 sequences, more than 20% seen once, with around a quarter in the top ten. The sequencing sample was made of glioma tissue, nonneoplastic brain tissue, or PBMCs (not recorded which). These receptors originate from a human donor with low-grade glioma or glioblastoma, undergoing nonglioma brain surgery, or in good health (not recorded which).

This clonotype was detected a few times. This sequence joins TRBV27 and TRBJ2-7; D is possibly TRBD1 (5 bases). This CDR3 comprises 13 residues. CDR1 is MNHEY, CDR2 SMNVEV, per germline (reference sequence). The V and J ends lost 4 bases and 3 bases respectively, with 10 bases between them. CDR3 sequence reads: CASSSRTHYEQYV. In DNA form, the CDR3 reads TGTGCCAGCAGTTCCCGGACACACTACGAGCAGTACGTC.

The chain carries TRBV4-1 and TRBJ1-6; D is undetermined. The V end was cut by 1 base, the J end by 0 bases, with 10 bases between. Germline lookup yields CDR1 MGHRA and CDR2 YSYEKL. CDR3 length: 17 residues. The CDR3 region has the DNA TGCGCCAGCAGCCAAGCGGGCCGGAGCTCCTATAATTCACCCCTCCACTTT. It specifies CASSQAGRSSYNSPLHF.

This clonotype was detected many times. The chain is built from TRBV15 and TRBJ2-3, with 7 bases fitting TRBD1. Per the germline V gene, CDR1 is LNHNV and CDR2 is YYDKDF (reference sequence). This CDR3 has 13 amino acids. Germline trimming cut 6 bases from V and 6 bases from J; bases unmatched to any gene: 6. The CDR3: CATRLGTEDTQYF. CDR3 bases: TGTGCCACCAGGTTAGGGACAGAGGATACGCAGTATTTT.

The sample holds a few counts of this clonotype. The chain recombines TRBV27 with TRBJ1-6; D gene ambiguous. V shed 3 bases and J shed 5 bases, with 14 bases lying between them. The length of the CDR3 is 16 residues. From germline, CDR1 is MNHEY and CDR2 SMNVEV (reference sequence). CDR3 sequence (DNA): TGTGCCAGCAGTTTCCTTCGAGGCACAAATAATTCACCCCTCCACTTT. It yields the protein CASSFLRGTNNSPLHF.

This clonotype has ten or more counts. The chain couples TRBV6-1 to TRBJ2-3; D ambiguous. V was shortened by 3 bases and J by 6 bases, with 22 bases between the two germline ends. Germline loops: CDR1 MNHNS, CDR2 SASEGT. This CDR3 has 17 amino acids. CDR3 DNA: TGTGCCAGCAGTGATCCCGGTCCCAGGAGAGAGCCGGATACGCAGTATTTT. Protein: CASSDPGPRREPDTQYF.

Only a few counts were recorded for this clonotype. The CDR3, as DNA: TGCAGTGCTAGATCGGGGACCGGCCAAGAGACCCAGTACTTC. Its translation is CSARSGTGQETQYF. The gene calls are TRBV20-1 and TRBJ2-5; possibly TRBD1 or TRBD2 for D (5 bases each). V was clipped by 2 bases and J by 1 base, with 11 bases between them. In germline, CDR1 is DFQATT, CDR2 SNEGSKA (reference sequence). This CDR3 is built from 14 residues.

This clonotype appeared many times. V usage is TRBV20-1 and J usage is TRBJ2-3, with 8 nucleotides matching TRBD2. The CDR3 runs 15 residues. Germline lookup yields CDR1 DFQATT and CDR2 SNEGSKA (reference sequence). V trimming: 1 base; J trimming: 2 bases; junction bases outside the gene matches: 5. CDR3 sequence: CSARVERGTTDTQYF. The CDR3 region has the DNA TGCAGTGCTAGAGTTGAGCGGGGGACCACAGATACGCAGTATTTT.

This clonotype has only one observation. A much larger clone lies a single base off, so this may be a read error. The chain links TRBV28 to TRBJ2-5, with 10 bases fitting TRBD2. J gave up 6 bases and V 2 bases, and 3 bases lay outside the gene matches. Germline values: CDR1 MDHEN, CDR2 SYDVKM. This CDR3 region has 14 residues. The CDR3 DNA follows: TGTGCCAGCAGTTTAAGCGGGGGGGCTAAGACCCAGTACTTC. Its protein is CASSLSGGAKTQYF.

This clonotype was detected only a few times. V is TRBV7-2 and J is TRBJ2-5; D may be TRBD1 or TRBD2 (5 bases each). The V and J ends lost 2 bases and 4 bases respectively, with 14 bases between them. Germline loops: CDR1 SGHTA, CDR2 FQGNSA. The CDR3 has 15 residues. Here the CDR3 reads CASSLPRVGAETQYF. Here the CDR3 DNA reads TGTGCCAGCAGCTTACCGCGGGTAGGGGCAGAGACCCAGTACTTC.

This clonotype appeared a few times. A much larger clone differs by one base, so this may be a read error. V gene TRBV6-2 or TRBV6-3 combines with J gene TRBJ2-2, with D perhaps TRBD1 (6 bases). Between the trimmed V and J ends, which lost 8 bases and 4 bases, there was a span of 14 bases. The CDR3 is made up of 14 amino acids. Germline CDR1 and CDR2: MNHEY and SVGEGT. Here the CDR3 reads CASRQARGTGELFF. The DNA for the CDR3 is TGTGCCAGCCGACAGGCCCGGGGCACCGGGGAGCTGTTTTTT.

With respect to this clonotype: This may come from a read error, since a much larger clone is one base off. The chain has TRBV6-1 and TRBJ2-3, with D possibly called TRBD1 or TRBD2 (6 bases each). Trimming took 10 bases from V and 2 from J, leaving 16 bases between them. The germline V gene encodes CDR1 MNHNS and CDR2 SASEGT. CDR3 size: 14 residues. In DNA form, the CDR3 reads TGTGCCACCGCGTACAGGGAGGACACAGATACGCAGTATTTT. Its protein product is CATAYREDTDTQYF.

The V gene is TRBV28, the J gene TRBJ1-6; possible D gene TRBD1, 6 bases. Germline V lookup: CDR1 MDHEN, CDR2 SYDVKM. The CDR3 spans 15 residues. V was pared by 2 bases and J by 7 bases, with 12 bases between. The CDR3 DNA reads as TGTGCCAGCAGTTTAGTCGACAGGACCAATTCACCCCTCCACTTT. Its protein product is CASSLVDRTNSPLHF. The variable domain in full, with the rest retrieved from reference TRBV28 and TRBJ1-6, is DVKVTQSSRYLVKRTGEKVFLECVQDMDHENMFWYRQDPGLGLRLIYFSYDVKMKEKGDIPEGYSVSREKKERFSLILESASTNQTSMYLCASSLVDRTNSPLHFGNGTRLTVT.

V is TRBV3-1 and J is TRBJ1-1; 9 positions agree with TRBD1. With V trimmed by 1 base and J by 0 bases, 0 bases remained unmatched. CDR1 LGHDT and CDR2 YNNKEL come from the germline V gene (reference sequence). The CDR3 loop spans 15 amino acids. DNA of the CDR3: TGTGCCAGCAGCCAAGGACAGGGGGTGAACACTGAAGCTTTCTTT. Translating gives CASSQGQGVNTEAFF.

This clonotype was counted between two and nine times. For the CDR3, the DNA is TGTGCCAGCAGCTCCCCCGGTGCCAGGGGCGAGCAGTACGTC. It encodes CASSSPGARGEQYV. The rearrangement joins TRBV7-8 to TRBJ2-7; TRBD1 might be the D (6 bases). The CDR3 loop spans 14 amino acids. V lost 4 bases and J 6 bases, leaving 16 bases between the germline ends. CDR1 and CDR2 from the germline V gene are SGHVS and FQNEAQ.

V is TRBV12-3 or TRBV12-4 and J is TRBJ2-3; D may be TRBD1 (7 bases). V gave up 4 bases and J gave up 6 bases, with 20 bases separating them. The CDR3 runs to 16 residues. The CDR3 region has the DNA TGTGCCAGCAGTTACTTCAGGGGGGCGGATGAGGATACGCAGTATTTT. It is translated as CASSYFRGADEDTQYF.

In this sample, this clonotype turned up many times. The rearrangement uses TRBV28 and TRBJ1-2; 9 bases map to TRBD1. Per germline, CDR1 MDHEN and CDR2 SYDVKM. V trimming: 11 bases; J trimming: 1 base; junction bases outside the gene matches: 5. This CDR3 spans 13 amino acids. CDR3 nucleotides: TGTGCCGGACAGGGGTCTATTAACTATGGCTACACCTTC. Its protein product is CAGQGSINYGYTF.

Note on this clonotype: Just one base apart from a much larger clone, this may be a read error. V and J are TRBV7-9 and TRBJ2-1; D is unresolved. V shed 4 bases and J shed 15 bases, with 7 bases lying between them. The CDR3 is 9 amino acids. CDR1 and CDR2 from the germline V gene are SEHNR and FQNEAQ (reference sequence). The CDR3 loop reads CASSSSLFF. The CDR3 bases are TGTGCCAGCAGCTCATCATTGTTCTTC.